Listed below are T cell receptor beta chains from one sample, sequenced in a study of CD8 T cells in ankylosing spondylitis. TCRdb itself ran the 5' RACE reads through MiXCR, one entry per CDR3 protein. This sample has approximately 440,000 distinct CDR3 sequences; under 20% occur once, and the top ten carry 0.85% to 1.3%. The sample taken for sequencing was blood, either unsorted or a sorted T cell fraction (not recorded which). All receptors come from a male donor with ankylosing spondylitis. Both conserved end residues are part of each CDR3. A D gene is named only where the DNA matches it firmly. The size of a clone is reported for some rows only, either as once, few or many, or as a class for expanded clones.

j_call clone_size v_call d_call cdr3_nt cdr3_aa
TRBJ2-3 NA TRBV2 TRBD2 TGTGCCAGCAGTCCTAGGACTAGCGGGGGACAGAATACGCAGTATTTT CASSPRTSGGQNTQYF
TRBJ2-5 NA TRBV20-1 TRBD1 TGCAGTGCTAGAGTAAGGGGACAGGGCTTGCAAGAGACCCAGTACTTC CSARVRGQGLQETQYF
TRBJ1-5 NA TRBV6-5 NA TGTGCCAGCAGTTACTCGGCCTTAGACAATCAGCCCCAGCATTTT CASSYSALDNQPQHF
TRBJ1-1 many TRBV10-3 TRBD1 TGTGCCATCAGTCGGACAGGGGAGACTGAAGCTTTCTTT CAISRTGETEAFF
TRBJ2-7 few TRBV28 TRBD1 TGTGCCAGCACTCCCACAGGGGGACTCTACGAGCAGTACTTC CASTPTGGLYEQYF
TRBJ2-2 NA TRBV2 TRBD1 TGTGCCAGCAGTTGGGACAGGGGGCAGGGCGGGGAGCTGTTTTTT CASSWDRGQGGELFF
TRBJ2-3 few TRBV5-1 TRBD2 TGCGCCAGCAGCTTGTATAGTTCTAGCGGAAGCACAGATACGCAGTATTTT CASSLYSSSGSTDTQYF
TRBJ2-7 NA TRBV4-3 NA TGCGCCAGCAGCCCAACCCTTACTAGCTACGAGCAGTACTTC CASSPTLTSYEQYF
TRBJ1-2 few TRBV12-3/TRBV12-4 TRBD1 TGTGCCAGCACCCTGACAGGGTTGAATTTTGGCTACACCTTC CASTLTGLNFGYTF
TRBJ1-2 few TRBV18 NA TGTGCCAGCTCACCACCGGCAAAGAACTATGGCTACACCTTC CASSPPAKNYGYTF
TRBJ2-5 few TRBV20-1 TRBD2 TGCAGCACTAGCGGGAGGGCCGTAGAGACCCAGTACTTC CSTSGRAVETQYF
TRBJ2-3 few TRBV15 TRBD2 TGTGCCACCGGACTAGCGGGGGGGCCTGGGGTAACAGATACGCAGTATTTT CATGLAGGPGVTDTQYF